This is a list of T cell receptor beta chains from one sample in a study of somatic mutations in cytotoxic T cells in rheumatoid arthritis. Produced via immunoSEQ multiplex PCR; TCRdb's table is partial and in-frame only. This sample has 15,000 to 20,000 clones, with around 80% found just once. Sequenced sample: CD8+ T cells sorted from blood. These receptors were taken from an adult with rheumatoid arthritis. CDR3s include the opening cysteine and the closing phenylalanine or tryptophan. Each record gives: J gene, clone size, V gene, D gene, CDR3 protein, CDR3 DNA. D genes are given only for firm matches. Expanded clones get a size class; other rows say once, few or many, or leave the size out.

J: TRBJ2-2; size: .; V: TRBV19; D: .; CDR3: CASSTHTGSGELFF; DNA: TGTGCCAGTAGTACCCATACAGGGTCCGGGGAGCTGTTTTTT
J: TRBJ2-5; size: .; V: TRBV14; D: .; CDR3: CASSQVGGLETQYF; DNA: TGTGCCAGCAGCCAAGTCGGGGGTTTGGAGACCCAGTACTTC
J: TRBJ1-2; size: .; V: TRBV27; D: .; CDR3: CASRNHYGYTF; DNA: TGTGCCAGCAGGAATCACTATGGCTACACCTTC
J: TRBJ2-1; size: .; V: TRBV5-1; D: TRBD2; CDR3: CASSSPASGDYNEQFF; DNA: TGCGCCAGCAGCTCGCCCGCTAGCGGGGACTACAATGAGCAGTTCTTC
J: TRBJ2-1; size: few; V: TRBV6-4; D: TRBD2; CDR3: CASRTSGGDYNEQFF; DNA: TGTGCCAGCAGAACTAGCGGGGGAGACTACAATGAGCAGTTCTTC
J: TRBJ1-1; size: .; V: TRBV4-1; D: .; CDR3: CASSQVALGSNTEAFF; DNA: TGCGCCAGCAGCCAAGTCGCCCTAGGCAGTAACACTGAAGCTTTCTTT
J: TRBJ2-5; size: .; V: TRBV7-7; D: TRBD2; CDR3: CASSLSLAAQETQYF; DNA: TGTGCCAGCAGCTTATCTCTAGCGGCCCAAGAGACCCAGTACTTC
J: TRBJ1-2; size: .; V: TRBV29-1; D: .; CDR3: CSVVVATNYGYTF; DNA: TGCAGCGTTGTCGTGGCCACTAACTATGGCTACACCTTC
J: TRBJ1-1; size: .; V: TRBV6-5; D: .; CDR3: CASSYGGQNTEAFF; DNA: TGTGCCAGCAGTTATGGGGGTCAAAACACTGAAGCTTTCTTT
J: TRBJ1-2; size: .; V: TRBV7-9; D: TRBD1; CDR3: CASSARTTGRDGYTF; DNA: TGTGCCAGCAGCGCCCGGACGACAGGGAGGGATGGCTACACCTTC
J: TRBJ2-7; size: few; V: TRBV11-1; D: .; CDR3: CASSLSPLPYEQYF; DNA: TGTGCCAGCAGCTTATCCCCCTTACCCTACGAGCAGTACTTC
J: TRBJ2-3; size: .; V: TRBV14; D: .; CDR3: CASSPGGLGTYFTDTQYF; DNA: TGTGCCAGCAGTCCAGGGGGTTTAGGGACTTATTTCACAGATACGCAGTATTTT
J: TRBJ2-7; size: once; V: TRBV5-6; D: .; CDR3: CASSYTYEQYF; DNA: TGTGCCAGCAGTTATACATACGAGCAGTACTTC
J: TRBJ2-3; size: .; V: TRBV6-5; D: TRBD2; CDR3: CASSYLSGASTDTQYF; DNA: TGTGCCAGCAGTTATCTTAGCGGGGCGAGCACAGATACGCAGTATTTT
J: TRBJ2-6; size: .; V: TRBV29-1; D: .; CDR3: CSVEERGAGPSSGANVLTF; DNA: TGCAGCGTTGAAGAGAGGGGGGCAGGACCGAGCTCTGGGGCCAACGTCCTGACTTTC